Reported below is one T cell receptor (beta chain). These data are taken from a study of blood T cell repertoires in COVID-19. Trimming took off 3 bases at V and 5 bases at J, with 11 bases between the two ends. The CDR3 covers 14 residues. Germline V CDR1 and CDR2: LNHDA, SQIVND (reference sequence). Assay used: immunoSEQ multiplex PCR; TCRdb lists only in-frame clones, some missing. The sample carries more than 150,000 clones, roughly four fifths recorded once. The rearrangement joins TRBV19 to TRBJ2-1; D uncertain. This receptor was taken from a woman aged 35 to 49 with acute or convalescent COVID-19. The sequenced material came from peripheral blood. The CDR3 region has the DNA TGTGCCAGTAGTATCGCCATCCAGGACAATGAGCAGTTCTTC. This translates into CASSIAIQDNEQFF. Variable domain in full (rest from reference TRBV19 and TRBJ2-1): DGGITQSPKYLFRKEGQNVTLSCEQNLNHDAMYWYRQDPGQGLRLIYYSQIVNDFQKGDIAEGYSVSREKKESFPLTVTSAQKNPTAFYLCASSIAIQDNEQFFGPGTRLTVL.